This TCR beta chain was retrieved from a study of radiation and T cells in renal cell carcinoma. Broader study findings: Top tumor clonotypes rose in blood 2 weeks post-radiation, then contracted.

Repertoires were generated with immunoSEQ multiplex PCR, while TCRdb's copy carries only in-frame clones and drops some. The sample has approximately 170,000 clones, about 88% seen once. To note about this clone: Its cognate antigen is unknown.

Unmatched junction bases numbered 6, after V lost 2 bases and J lost 5 bases. Looked up from germline, CDR1 is SEHNR and CDR2 is FQNEAQ (reference sequence). The CDR3 loop spans 16 amino acids. The time point: blood 4 weeks post-SBRT, at nephrectomy. Regarding treatment: 15 Gy SBRT to primary tumor, nephrectomy 4 weeks later. The source material was blood, sampled from a patient whose treatment included radiotherapy and nephrectomy. This rearrangement joins TRBV7-9 to TRBJ1-6; TRBD1 agrees at 7 bases. The clonotype was recovered from a woman aged 50 to 60 with renal cell carcinoma. CDR3 region: CASSLFQGVNNSPLHF. The CDR3 DNA reads as TGTGCCAGCAGCTTATTTCAGGGGGTGAATAATTCACCCCTCCACTTT. The full variable domain, rest sourced from reference TRBV7-9 and TRBJ1-6, is DTGVSQNPRHKITKRGQNVTFRCDPISEHNRLYWYRQTLGQGPEFLTYFQNEAQLEKSRLLSDRFSAERPKGSFSTLEIQRTEQGDSAMYLCASSLFQGVNNSPLHFGNGTRLTVT.